This paragraph covers one T cell receptor beta chain sequence. This entry belongs to a study of CD8 T cells in Susac syndrome. TCR beta was sequenced from blood CD8+ and CD4+ T cells. After extraction with the RNeasy kit, about 0.45 to 1 ug of the RNA was reverse transcribed using random hexamers. Multiplex immunoSEQ PCR targeted 54 Vbeta and 13 Jbeta TCR beta segments. TCRdb re-derived calls from the immunoSEQ multiplex PCR reads in MiXCR, one entry per CDR3 protein. There are tens of thousands of distinct CDR3 sequences in the sample; under 95% occur only once, and roughly 0.56% lies in the top ten. Sample: CD4+ T cells from PBMCs. The TCR comes from a human donor with Susac syndrome.

CDR3 DNA: TGCAGTGCTAGACAGGGAAATAGCAATCAGCCCCAGCATTTT. Its protein product is CSARQGNSNQPQHF. The V call is TRBV20-1, the J call TRBJ1-5; tentatively, D is TRBD1 (5 bases). Germline V gene lookup returns CDR1 DFQATT and CDR2 SNEGSKA (reference sequence). Trimming pared 2 bases from V and 0 bases from J, leaving 8 bases between. The CDR3 runs 14 residues.